This is a list of T cell receptor beta chains from one sample in a study of naive and memory T cell subsets. TCRdb redid the calling of the UMI-ligation and nested PCR reads with MiXCR, one entry per CDR3 protein. The sample contains 21,000 or so distinct CDR3 sequences, approximately 10% of which appear only once. Sample: central memory CD8+ T cells from blood. Source of these receptors: a human donor in good health. Each CDR3 is given with its conserved first and last residue. The D gene is left open where the match is weak. Some rows mark clone size as missing; the rest say once, few, many or name a class of expanded clone.

J gene	clone size	D gene	V gene	CDR3 DNA	CDR3 protein
TRBJ2-1	many	TRBD2	TRBV13	TGTGCCAGCAGCTTAGGAACAATAGCGGGAACTTACAATGAGCAGTTCTTC	CASSLGTIAGTYNEQFF
TRBJ2-7	many	-	TRBV10-3	TGTGCCATCAGTGAGTCTTCGGGGGATCACGAGCAGTACTTC	CAISESSGDHEQYF
TRBJ1-2	-	-	TRBV5-4	TGTGCCAGCAGCTTGAATCGGGGGACCTATGGCTACACCTTC	CASSLNRGTYGYTF
TRBJ1-2	many	-	TRBV4-3	TGCGCCAGCAGCCAAACAGCGAGCTATGGCTACACCTTC	CASSQTASYGYTF
TRBJ2-3	many	-	TRBV7-3	TGTGCCAGCAGCTTAGGGCTACGGGGCACAGATACGCAGTATTTT	CASSLGLRGTDTQYF
TRBJ2-1	-	-	TRBV20-1	TGCAGTGCTAGACCTTCCTCCTACAATGAGCAGTTCTTC	CSARPSSYNEQFF
TRBJ2-1	few	-	TRBV20-1	TGCAGTGCGACCGTCGAGTTTCGGTACAATGAGCAGTTCTTC	CSATVEFRYNEQFF
TRBJ1-2	many	TRBD1	TRBV10-3	TGTGCCATCAGTGGGGGACAGTTAAACTATGGCTACACCTTC	CAISGGQLNYGYTF
TRBJ2-3	few	-	TRBV12-3/TRBV12-4	TGTGCCAGCAGGACCGGTTCCGGCACAGATACGCAGTATTTT	CASRTGSGTDTQYF
TRBJ2-7	many	TRBD2	TRBV28	TGTGCCAGCAGTTTGGAGGCGGGAGGAGCCTACGAGCAGTACTTC	CASSLEAGGAYEQYF
TRBJ2-1	many	-	TRBV12-3/TRBV12-4	TGTGCCAGCAGTTTCGGCGGGATCAATGAGCAGTTCTTC	CASSFGGINEQFF
TRBJ2-1	few	-	TRBV5-1	TGCGCCAGCAGCGCGGGGCACAATGAGCAGTTCTTC	CASSAGHNEQFF
TRBJ1-1	many	-	TRBV25-1	TGTGCCAGCAGTGAGAGCATGGACAGCTCTGAAGCTTTCTTT	CASSESMDSSEAFF
TRBJ2-3	few	-	TRBV10-2	TGCGCCAGCAGTGAATCGGAGAAGGATACGCAGTATTTT	CASSESEKDTQYF
TRBJ2-3	-	TRBD2	TRBV4-2	TGTGCCAGCAGCCAAGAGGGGGAGGGCCTCGCAGATACGCAGTATTTT	CASSQEGEGLADTQYF
TRBJ2-3	few	-	TRBV29-1	TGCAGCGTTGCGGTGGGGCGCACAGATACGCAGTATTTT	CSVAVGRTDTQYF
TRBJ2-7	many	-	TRBV20-1	TGCAGTGCTAGACCTAGCGAACAGCTTTCCCAGCAGTACTTC	CSARPSEQLSQQYF
TRBJ2-5	few	-	TRBV6-2/TRBV6-3	TGTGCCAGCAGTTACCCCTCATCGGGAGAGACCCAGTACTTC	CASSYPSSGETQYF
TRBJ1-1	-	-	TRBV6-5	TGTGCCAGCATTGCAGAGAACACTGAAGCTTTCTTT	CASIAENTEAFF
TRBJ2-2	few	TRBD2	TRBV29-1	TGCAGCGTTCGGTGGACTAGCGGGACCCGAGGCACCGGGGAGCTGTTTTTT	CSVRWTSGTRGTGELFF
TRBJ2-6	medium-sized	-	TRBV6-5	TGTGCCAGCAGTGGAAACATTTTCGGACAGATTTTCTCTGGGGCCAACGTCCTGACTTTC	CASSGNIFGQIFSGANVLTF
TRBJ1-1	-	TRBD1	TRBV13	TGTGCCAGCAGCCCCAAAACACCGACAGGGAGGGGGATCTACACTGAAGCTTTCTTT	CASSPKTPTGRGIYTEAFF
TRBJ2-2	few	TRBD2	TRBV27	TGTGCCAGCAGTTCACCAACTCGACTAGCGGGAGGTCGAACCGGGGAGCTGTTTTTT	CASSSPTRLAGGRTGELFF